The 21 T cell receptor beta chains given below trace back to one sample, sequenced in a study of T cell repertoires in cytomegalovirus infection. No antigens are known for them. TCRdb itself ran the reads through MiXCR, one entry per CDR3 protein. The data show some 560,000 distinct CDR3 sequences, 40% seen once. Source: cultured PBMCs, taken from culture after CMV antigen stimulation. Every receptor here comes from a human donor in good health (CMV status not recorded). Some clones in this sample may be carry-over from other donors' samples.

This chain connects TRBV6-1 to TRBJ2-1; no clear D gene. V was shortened by 7 bases and J by 1 base, with 14 bases between the two germline ends. The CDR3 runs to 15 residues. Germline V lookup: CDR1 MNHNS, CDR2 SASEGT. The CDR3 reads CASNREVRSYNEQFF. The DNA for the CDR3 is TGTGCCAGCAACCGAGAAGTACGGTCCTACAATGAGCAGTTCTTC.

This clonotype was seen more than once but under ten times. The chain joins TRBV12-3 or TRBV12-4 to TRBJ1-4, with unresolved D. The length of the CDR3 is 15 residues. Deletions cut 4 bases from V and 3 bases from J, with 12 bases between. In DNA, the CDR3 is TGTGCCAGCAGTTCTGGGGTGAGGCCTAATGAAAAACTGTTTTTT. It encodes CASSSGVRPNEKLFF.

The gene calls are TRBV4-1 and TRBJ2-1; 7 bases line up with TRBD2. The CDR3 totals 16 residues. Germline CDR1 is MGHRA and CDR2 is YSYEKL. Trimming took 5 bases from V and 7 from J; bases not matched to a gene: 14. The CDR3 reads CASSKRASGLENEQFF. The CDR3 DNA follows: TGCGCCAGCAGCAAGAGGGCTAGCGGCCTTGAGAATGAGCAGTTCTTC.

The genes are TRBV7-2 and TRBJ2-5; 12 bases fit TRBD2. The V segment lost 6 bases and the J segment 7 bases; nucleotides outside the gene matches: 9. Germline V gene data show CDR1 as SGHTA and CDR2 as FQGNSA. CDR3 size: 15 residues. In DNA form, the CDR3 reads TGTGCCAGCAGGGAATCTAGCGGGAGGGCCGGGACCCAGTACTTC. Translation: CASRESSGRAGTQYF.

The V and J genes are TRBV29-1 and TRBJ2-1; tentatively, D is TRBD2 (5 bases). Trimming stripped 6 bases from V and 5 bases from J, with 14 bases between. Germline V CDR1 and CDR2: SQVTM, ANQGSEA. CDR3 length equals 13 residues. The CDR3 DNA follows: TGCAGCGTCGACGGGGTGATAGACAATGAGCAGTTCTTC. Translation gives CSVDGVIDNEQFF.

This clonotype was counted a few times. The chain couples TRBV4-3 to TRBJ2-3; unclear D gene. The germline V and J ends were trimmed by 0 bases and 4 bases, with 17 bases remaining between them. CDR3 size: 17 residues. CDR1 is LGHNA, CDR2 YSLEER, per germline. The CDR3 region is CASSQDSSSIVADTQYF. The DNA of the CDR3 is TGCGCCAGCAGCCAAGATTCCTCCTCTATAGTCGCAGATACGCAGTATTTT.

The chain joins TRBV4-3 to TRBJ2-5; 7 nucleotides align to TRBD2. CDR1 is LGHNA, CDR2 YSLEER, per germline. Unmatched junction bases numbered 9, after V lost 7 bases and J lost 4 bases. The CDR3 is made up of 14 amino acids. The CDR3 nucleotides read TGCGCCAGCACCTCAGGGACTAAGTTAGAGACCCAGTACTTC. The encoded protein is CASTSGTKLETQYF.

The genes are TRBV28 and TRBJ2-1; either TRBD1 or TRBD2 may supply D (5 bases each). The length of the CDR3 is 18 residues. V was trimmed by 5 bases and J by 5 bases, leaving 25 bases between them. CDR1 and CDR2 (germline): MDHEN, SYDVKM. CDR3 nucleotide sequence: TGTGCCAGCAGTCGCTACCTACTCCGGGACGATCTTCACAATGAGCAGTTCTTC. Its translation: CASSRYLLRDDLHNEQFF.

This clonotype was picked up a small number of times. The chain combines TRBV10-3 with TRBJ1-2; TRBD1 might be the D (5 bases). The V gene lost 5 bases and the J gene lost 0 bases, with 7 bases spanning the gap. Germline-derived CDR1 and CDR2 are ENHRY and SYGVKD. The CDR3 loop spans 13 amino acids. The CDR3 nucleotides read TGTGCCATCAGTTACAGGACTAACTATGGCTACACCTTC. This encodes CAISYRTNYGYTF.

There are a few counts of this clonotype. The chain recombines TRBV7-7 with TRBJ2-5; TRBD2 might be the D (6 bases). Germline CDR1 SSHAT, CDR2 FNYEAQ (reference sequence). The CDR3 length is 15 residues. The V gene lost 0 bases and the J gene lost 4 bases, with 12 bases spanning the gap. CDR3 in amino acids: CASSLAGTPGETQYF. CDR3 DNA: TGTGCCAGCAGCTTAGCCGGGACTCCAGGAGAGACCCAGTACTTC.

This clonotype was seen a handful of times. The J gene is TRBJ2-2, the V gene TRBV7-8, with 8 positions matching TRBD2. Germline V gene sequence: CDR1 SGHVS, CDR2 FQNEAQ. The CDR3 runs 16 residues. With V trimmed by 5 bases and J by 5 bases, 10 bases remained unmatched. The CDR3 bases are TGTGCCAGCAGCCCGGGAGGGGCAAAAGGGACCGGGGAGCTGTTTTTT. Its translation is CASSPGGAKGTGELFF.

This rearrangement joins TRBV12-3 or TRBV12-4 to TRBJ2-2; tentatively, D is TRBD2 (6 bases). The CDR3 length is 14 residues. Trimming cost V 5 bases and J 6 bases, with 13 bases left between them. CDR3 in amino acids: CASSRSGVPGELFF. The CDR3, as DNA: TGTGCCAGCAGTAGGTCGGGAGTTCCCGGGGAGCTGTTTTTT.

The V gene is TRBV12-3 or TRBV12-4, the J gene TRBJ1-5; the D gene is possibly TRBD1 (5 bases). This CDR3 has 13 amino acids. The germline V and J ends were trimmed by 1 base and 11 bases, with 12 bases remaining between them. The CDR3 protein is CASSLGQFLAQHF. The CDR3 coding sequence is TGTGCCAGCAGTTTAGGACAGTTTCTGGCCCAGCATTTT.

This clonotype was counted only a few times. This sequence joins TRBV19 and TRBJ2-1; 10 bases are shared with TRBD1. V was pared by 6 bases and J by 7 bases, with 12 bases of the junction left unmatched. The CDR3 extends over 16 amino acids. Germline values: CDR1 LNHDA, CDR2 SQIVND (reference sequence). This CDR3 is CASSIQGTGAGNEQFF. CDR3 in DNA: TGTGCCAGTAGCATACAAGGGACAGGGGCCGGTAATGAGCAGTTCTTC.

The chain combines TRBV2 with TRBJ2-3, with TRBD2 matching 11 bases. The trim removed 6 bases at V and 6 bases at J, leaving 8 bases unmatched. CDR3 size: 15 residues. Germline V gene data show CDR1 as SNHLY and CDR2 as FYNNEI. CDR3 sequence (DNA): TGTGCCAGCAGCGCAGGGACTAGCGGCGCGGATACGCAGTATTTT. Protein sequence: CASSAGTSGADTQYF.

This clonotype was seen more than once but under ten times. The V call is TRBV29-1, the J call TRBJ2-5; 9 bases are a match to TRBD1. The germline V gene encodes CDR1 SQVTM and CDR2 ANQGSEA. This CDR3 has 14 residues. V was pared by 7 bases and J by 4 bases, with 10 bases of the junction left unmatched. CDR3 bases: TGCAGCGGAGAGACAGGGGGTGTCGGAGAGACCCAGTACTTC. Protein product: CSGETGGVGETQYF.

This clonotype was counted between two and nine times. The rearrangement uses TRBV11-2 and TRBJ2-3; the D is unclear. This CDR3 has 15 residues. CDR1 and CDR2 from the germline V gene are SGHAT and FQNNGV. Trimming removed 0 bases from V and 0 bases from J, with 7 bases in between. Here the CDR3 DNA reads TGTGCCAGCAGCTTAGAGACCAAAAGCACAGATACGCAGTATTTT. This translates into CASSLETKSTDTQYF.

This clonotype was counted only a few times. The chain couples TRBV6-2 or TRBV6-3 to TRBJ1-5; D is uncertain. This CDR3 has 15 amino acids. Per germline, CDR1 MNHEY and CDR2 SVGEGT. Trimming cost V 0 bases and J 4 bases, with 10 bases left between them. This chain's CDR3 is CASSYSNARNQPQHF. The CDR3 DNA reads TGTGCCAGCAGTTACTCGAATGCACGAAATCAGCCCCAGCATTTT.

This clonotype was counted many times. The rearrangement uses TRBV7-9 and TRBJ2-5; D unresolved. CDR1 SEHNR and CDR2 FQNEAQ come from the germline V gene (reference sequence). The CDR3 has 12 residues. V was trimmed by 8 bases and J by 2 bases, leaving 9 bases between them. The CDR3 reads CASSPTQETQYF. CDR3 in DNA: TGTGCCAGCTCACCGACGCAAGAGACCCAGTACTTC. Combining the CDR3 with reference TRBV7-9 and TRBJ2-5 gives the whole variable domain DTGVSQNPRHKITKRGQNVTFRCDPISEHNRLYWYRQTLGQGPEFLTYFQNEAQLEKSRLLSDRFSAERPKGSFSTLEIQRTEQGDSAMYLCASSPTQETQYFGPGTRLLVL.

The chain links TRBV24-1 to TRBJ2-7; weak D call: TRBD1 (5 bases). Germline CDR1 KGHDR, CDR2 SFDVKD. Trimming removed 3 bases at V and 2 bases at J, with 13 bases between. The CDR3 extends over 15 amino acids. CDR3 nucleotide sequence: TGTGCCACCAGTGATCCAAGACAGCCAACCTACGAGCAGTACTTC. This sequence encodes CATSDPRQPTYEQYF.

The table lists this clonotype with a few counts. The chain links TRBV12-3 or TRBV12-4 to TRBJ2-3; D possibly corresponds to TRBD2 (6 bases). V was shortened by 2 bases and J by 0 bases, with 9 bases between the two germline ends. This CDR3 is 15 amino acids long. CDR3 residues: CASSLQSGSTDTQYF. CDR3 sequence (DNA): TGTGCCAGCAGTTTACAGAGCGGGAGCACAGATACGCAGTATTTT.